Shown below are 5 T cell receptor beta chains from a single sample sequenced in a study of blood T cell repertoires in COVID-19. Clones were read by immunoSEQ multiplex PCR, and TCRdb kept only the in-frame ones, dropping some. The sample contains fewer than 130,000 clones, approximately 80% of which appear only once. Sequencing used peripheral blood. Receptors originate from a man aged 65 to 79 with active or convalescent COVID-19.

V is TRBV2 and J is TRBJ1-4, with D possibly being TRBD1 (5 bases). V lost 4 bases, J lost 7 bases, and 22 bases lay in between. CDR3 size: 17 residues. Germline CDR1 is SNHLY and CDR2 is FYNNEI. The CDR3 nucleotides read TGTGCCAGCAGTGGGCGGGGGTTGGCAATAAGTGGTGAAAAACTGTTTTTT. Residues: CASSGRGLAISGEKLFF.

This chain joins TRBV28 and TRBJ2-7; D gene uncertain. The CDR3 extends over 13 amino acids. V dropped 2 bases and J dropped 3 bases, with 8 bases sitting between them. Germline CDR1 is MDHEN and CDR2 is SYDVKM. The DNA for the CDR3 is TGTGCCAGCAGTTTAGATTCGGGCTACGAGCAGTACTTC. Its translation is CASSLDSGYEQYF.

This clone has just a few counts. The chain links TRBV10-2 to TRBJ2-2, with D perhaps TRBD2 (5 bases). Germline V gene data show CDR1 as WSHSY and CDR2 as SAAADI. The CDR3 has 15 residues. The germline V and J ends were trimmed by 5 bases and 3 bases, with 13 bases remaining between them. CDR3 amino acids: CASSLVGDYTGELFF. CDR3 in DNA: TGCGCCAGCAGTCTTGTGGGAGATTACACCGGGGAGCTGTTTTTT.

This clone was counted once. V and J are TRBV4-1 and TRBJ1-5, with D tentatively TRBD1 (6 bases). Trimming stripped 0 bases from V and 6 bases from J, with 12 bases between. CDR1 and CDR2 (germline): MGHRA, YSYEKL. CDR3 length: 15 amino acids. The CDR3, as DNA: TGCGCCAGCAGCCAAGATCAAGGGGGGGGTCAGCCCCAGCATTTT. It encodes CASSQDQGGGQPQHF.

The rearrangement joins TRBV14 to TRBJ1-1, with D uncertain. The V end was cut by 2 bases, the J end by 1 base, with 5 bases between. The CDR3 is made up of 13 amino acids. Germline loops: CDR1 SGHDN, CDR2 FVKESK. The CDR3 DNA is TGTGCCAGCAGCCAACAGGCGAACACTGAAGCTTTCTTT. It encodes CASSQQANTEAFF.